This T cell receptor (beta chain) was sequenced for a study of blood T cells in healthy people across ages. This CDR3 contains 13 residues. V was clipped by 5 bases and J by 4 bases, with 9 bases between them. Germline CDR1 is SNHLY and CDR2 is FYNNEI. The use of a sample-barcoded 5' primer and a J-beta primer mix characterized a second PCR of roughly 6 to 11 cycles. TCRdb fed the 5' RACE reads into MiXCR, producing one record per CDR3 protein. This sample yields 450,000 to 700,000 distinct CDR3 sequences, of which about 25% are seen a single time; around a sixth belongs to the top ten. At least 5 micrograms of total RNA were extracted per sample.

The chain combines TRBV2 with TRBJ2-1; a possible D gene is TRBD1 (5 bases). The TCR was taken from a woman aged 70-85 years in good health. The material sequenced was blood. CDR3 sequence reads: CASSQTAYNEQFF. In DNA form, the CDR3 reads TGTGCCAGCAGTCAGACAGCTTACAATGAGCAGTTCTTC.